Shown below are 13 T cell receptor beta chains from a single sample sequenced in a study of blood T cell repertoires in COVID-19. Sequenced by immunoSEQ multiplex PCR; TCRdb stores in-frame clones only, minus some. This table has around 160,000 clones, roughly 90% appearing once. Material for sequencing was peripheral blood. These receptors all stem from a young man with acute or convalescent COVID-19.

In this sample, this clone turned up once. The chain couples TRBV11-2 to TRBJ1-3; 8 bases are a match to TRBD1. Germline CDR1 and CDR2: SGHAT and FQNNGV. V shed 4 bases and J 3 bases; nucleotides not matched to a gene: 8. The CDR3 runs 16 residues. The CDR3 is CASSSSDRGVGNTIYF. DNA for the CDR3: TGTGCCAGCAGCTCTAGCGACAGGGGAGTTGGAAACACCATATATTTT.

This chain joins TRBV10-3 and TRBJ1-2; 7 positions agree with TRBD1. Germline CDR1 ENHRY, CDR2 SYGVKD. The length of the CDR3 is 11 residues. Unmatched junction bases numbered 3, after V lost 7 bases and J lost 7 bases. CDR3 in DNA: TGTGCCATCAACAGACAGGGTGGCTACACCTTC. As protein: CAINRQGGYTF.

The chain couples TRBV19 to TRBJ2-2; D perhaps matches TRBD1 (6 bases). The CDR3 extends over 15 amino acids. Trimming pared 1 base from V and 3 bases from J, leaving 9 bases between. Germline loops: CDR1 LNHDA, CDR2 SQIVND (reference sequence). CDR3 coding DNA: TGTGCCAGTAGTATAGCCTCAGGGGACACCGGGGAGCTGTTTTTT. Translating it yields CASSIASGDTGELFF.

DNA for the CDR3: TGTGCCAGCAGTTTGGGGCTCACAGATACGCAGTATTTT. Its protein is CASSLGLTDTQYF. The chain couples TRBV12-3 or TRBV12-4 to TRBJ2-3; D may be TRBD1 (5 bases). The CDR3 has 13 residues. Between the trimmed V and J ends, which lost 3 bases and 2 bases, there was a span of 6 bases.

The V gene is TRBV24-1, the J gene TRBJ1-2; 7 bases line up with TRBD1. CDR3 length: 13 amino acids. Trimming at V came to 3 bases and at J to 7 bases, leaving 4 bases not matched to a gene. Germline CDR1 and CDR2: KGHDR and SFDVKD. The CDR3: CATSDPYRGGYTF. The CDR3 coding sequence is TGTGCCACCAGTGATCCCTACAGGGGTGGCTACACCTTC.

The CDR3 is CASSYQGGTGNTIYF. DNA for the CDR3: TGTGCCAGCAGTTATCAGGGGGGAACTGGAAACACCATATATTTT. The rearrangement links TRBV6-6 to TRBJ1-3; 7 bases are shared with TRBD1. Germline values: CDR1 MNHNY, CDR2 SVGAGI (reference sequence). The CDR3 contains 15 residues. V was clipped by 3 bases and J by 2 bases; unmatched bases: 4.

The V gene is TRBV9, the J gene TRBJ2-2, with D possibly matching TRBD1 (6 bases). CDR1 SGDLS and CDR2 YYNGEE come from the germline V gene. CDR3 length: 15 residues. Trimming pared 0 bases from V and 4 bases from J, leaving 10 bases between. The CDR3 loop reads CASSVGTDGTGELFF. CDR3 nucleotides: TGTGCCAGCAGCGTAGGGACAGACGGCACCGGGGAGCTGTTTTTT.

J is TRBJ2-7 and V is TRBV5-5; D might be TRBD1 (5 bases). Germline V gene sequence: CDR1 SGHKS, CDR2 YYEKEE (reference sequence). The V and J ends lost 1 base and 5 bases respectively, with 13 bases between them. This CDR3 is 14 amino acids long. CDR3 coding DNA: TGTGCCAGCAGCTTGCGCAGGGTGTACCACGAGCAGTACTTC. Residues: CASSLRRVYHEQYF.

As for this clone: The same CDR3 can be traced to other DNA sequences in this sample. V is TRBV5-6 and J is TRBJ1-2; tentative D call: TRBD1 (5 bases). The CDR3 spans 14 residues. V was shortened by 0 bases and J by 2 bases, with 8 bases between the two germline ends. CDR1 is SGHDT, CDR2 YYEEEE, per germline. CDR3 sequence (DNA): TGTGCCAGCAGCTTGGGACAGATAAACTATGGCTACACCTTC. Translated: CASSLGQINYGYTF.

This clone was found once. The chain employs TRBV6-6 and TRBJ2-7; 10 nucleotides agree with TRBD2. CDR3 length equals 14 residues. Per the germline V gene, CDR1 is MNHNY and CDR2 is SVGAGI (reference sequence). V shed 8 bases, J shed 5 bases, and the junction held 9 bases outside the gene matches. CDR3 loop: CASEMKRGGNEQYF. CDR3 DNA sequence: TGTGCCAGCGAGATGAAGCGGGGGGGAAACGAGCAGTACTTC.

The rearrangement joins TRBV9 to TRBJ1-1, with D unresolved. Between the trimmed V and J ends, which lost 6 bases and 4 bases, there was a span of 13 bases. This CDR3 comprises 13 residues. The germline gives CDR1 SGDLS, CDR2 YYNGEE. The CDR3: CASIPLTSTEAFF. CDR3 DNA: TGTGCCAGCATCCCTCTCACAAGCACTGAAGCTTTCTTT.

The rearrangement uses TRBV18 and TRBJ1-5; D gene unclear. This CDR3 spans 13 amino acids. Germline-derived CDR1 and CDR2 are KGHSH and LQKENI. Trimming pared 3 bases from V and 4 bases from J, leaving 7 bases between. CDR3 sequence (DNA): TGTGCCAGCTCACCGGGCCCGAATCAGCCCCAGCATTTT. Amino acid sequence: CASSPGPNQPQHF.

The rearrangement links TRBV7-8 to TRBJ2-3; the D gene is possibly TRBD1 (6 bases). In germline, CDR1 is SGHVS, CDR2 FQNEAQ. There are 17 residues in the CDR3. With 4 bases removed from V and 1 base from J, the gap between germline ends came to 18 bases. As DNA, the CDR3 is TGTGCCAGCAGCTGGGAGCCCTGGACAGCTCGCACAGATACGCAGTATTTT. Translation gives CASSWEPWTARTDTQYF.